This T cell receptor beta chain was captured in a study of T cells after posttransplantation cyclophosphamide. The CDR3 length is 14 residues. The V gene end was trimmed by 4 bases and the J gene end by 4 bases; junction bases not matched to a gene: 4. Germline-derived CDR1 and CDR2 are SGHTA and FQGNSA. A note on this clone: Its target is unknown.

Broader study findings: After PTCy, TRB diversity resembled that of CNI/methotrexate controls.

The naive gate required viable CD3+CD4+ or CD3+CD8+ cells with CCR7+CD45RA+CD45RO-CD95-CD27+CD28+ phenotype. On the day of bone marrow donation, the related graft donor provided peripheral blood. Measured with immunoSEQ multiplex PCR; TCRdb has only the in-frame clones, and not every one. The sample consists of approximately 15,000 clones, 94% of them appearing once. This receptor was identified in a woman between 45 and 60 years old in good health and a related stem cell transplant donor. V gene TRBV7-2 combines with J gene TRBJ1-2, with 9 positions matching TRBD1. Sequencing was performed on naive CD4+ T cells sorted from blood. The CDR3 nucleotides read TGTGCCAGCAGCTCACAGACAGGGGGCTATGGCTACACCTTC. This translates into CASSSQTGGYGYTF.